This T cell receptor (beta chain) is drawn from a study of T cells in Graves' hyperthyroidism and ophthalmopathy. For the study at large: The authors collected peripheral blood at initial diagnosis, before any treatment. Study findings and constraints: Clonotypes that were expanded in thyroid above 0.001 mostly appeared in blood too.

TCR beta CDR3 regions were amplified from RNA transcripts. HTBI primers were the set used in a first-round RT-PCR of the TCR CDR3. TCRdb re-analysed the multiplex PCR reads in MiXCR, keeping a single row per CDR3 protein. Of around 360,000 distinct CDR3 sequences in the sample, 13% to 15% were seen once. Fresh peripheral blood, roughly 9.3 ml, was the source of the PBMCs. This clonotype was detected many times. Its antigen is still unknown. Germline CDR1 and CDR2: MNHEY and SMNVEV (reference sequence). This CDR3 contains 15 residues. Trimming cost V 5 bases and J 7 bases; bases outside gene matches: 6. The gene calls are TRBV27 and TRBJ1-6, with 9 bases lining up with TRBD1. Sequenced sample: blood. The source of this sequence is a woman between 55 and 75 years old with Graves' ophthalmopathy. CDR3 in amino acids: CASSAGTGKNSPLHF. CDR3 in DNA: TGTGCCAGCAGTGCCGGGACAGGGAAAAATTCACCCCTCCACTTT.